Shown below are 30 T cell receptor beta chains from a single sample sequenced in a study of blood T cell repertoires in COVID-19. This table comes from immunoSEQ multiplex PCR, and its TCRdb copy is limited to in-frame clones, with some not included. This sample carries about 400,000 clones, around 84% of them seen once, and the ten largest clones take around 2.9%. Specimen: peripheral blood. The receptors were sampled from a human donor in a cohort sampled during active COVID-19.

The chain carries TRBV5-1 and TRBJ2-5; possibly TRBD1 for D (6 bases). The CDR3 length is 15 residues. The germline V and J ends were trimmed by 7 bases and 1 base, with 17 bases remaining between them. The V gene's germline CDR1 is SGHRS and CDR2 YFSETQ. The CDR3 DNA is TGCGCCAGCCTCGGTGGTCAGGGGTCCCAAGAGACCCAGTACTTC. The encoded protein is CASLGGQGSQETQYF.

V and J are TRBV15 and TRBJ2-7; D perhaps matches TRBD1 (7 bases). The CDR3 is 16 residues long. Germline V gene lookup returns CDR1 LNHNV and CDR2 YYDKDF (reference sequence). V was cut by 1 base and J by 5 bases, with 18 bases left in between. CDR3 residues: CATSRVPGRGDDEQYF. The DNA for the CDR3 is TGTGCCACCAGCAGAGTCCCGGGCAGGGGGGATGACGAGCAGTACTTC.

This chain links TRBV7-2 with TRBJ2-2, with D tentatively TRBD2 (5 bases). Germline values: CDR1 SGHTA, CDR2 FQGNSA. Trimming took off 1 base at V and 3 bases at J, with 12 bases between the two ends. CDR3 length equals 16 residues. In DNA form, the CDR3 reads TGTGCCAGCAGCTTAGATTCGGGGTCCTACACCGGGGAGCTGTTTTTT. Its translation: CASSLDSGSYTGELFF.

This clone was seen just once. CDR3 coding DNA: TGTGCCAGCAGATCGGACAGGGGGGAGACCCAGTACTTC. It is translated as CASRSDRGETQYF. The V call is TRBV12-3 or TRBV12-4, the J call TRBJ2-5, with 10 bases fitting TRBD1. This CDR3 comprises 13 residues. V shed 6 bases, J shed 5 bases, and the junction held 3 bases outside the gene matches.

The V and J genes are TRBV27 and TRBJ1-5; 7 bases align to TRBD1. The germline V gene has CDR1 MNHEY and CDR2 SMNVEV (reference sequence). J lost 6 bases, V lost 0 bases, and 5 bases had no gene match. There are 15 residues in the CDR3. The DNA of the CDR3 is TGTGCCAGCAGTTTATCCGGACAGGCCTTTCAGCCCCAGCATTTT. This codes for CASSLSGQAFQPQHF.

This clone occurred a few times. The rearrangement joins TRBV7-9 to TRBJ1-6; perhaps TRBD1 as D (6 bases). Germline V gene lookup returns CDR1 SEHNR and CDR2 FQNEAQ (reference sequence). The CDR3 is made up of 13 amino acids. V was trimmed by 2 bases and J by 7 bases, leaving 6 bases between them. The chain's CDR3 is CASSLQGNSPLHF. DNA of the CDR3: TGTGCCAGCAGCTTACAGGGGAATTCACCCCTCCACTTT.

J is TRBJ2-4 and V is TRBV3-1 (or the pseudogene TRBV3-2); 7 bases are a match to TRBD1. CDR3 length: 15 residues. With V trimmed by 4 bases and J by 2 bases, 5 bases remained unmatched. Germline CDR1 LGHDT, CDR2 YNNKEL (reference sequence). Written as DNA, the CDR3 is TGTGCCAGCAGCCGCGCCAGGGGGTCCAAAAACATTCAGTACTTC. It yields the protein CASSRARGSKNIQYF.

This clone has just a few counts. V is TRBV2 and J is TRBJ1-2; D not certain. In germline, CDR1 is SNHLY, CDR2 FYNNEI. The V and J ends lost 8 bases and 0 bases respectively, with 16 bases between them. CDR3 length: 15 residues. The CDR3 sequence: CASGEYSGSNYGYTF. For the CDR3, the DNA is TGTGCCAGCGGGGAATACAGCGGATCTAACTATGGCTACACCTTC.

The genes are TRBV7-8 and TRBJ1-5; 7 bases agree with TRBD1. The CDR3 extends over 18 amino acids. Per germline, CDR1 SGHVS and CDR2 FQNEAQ. The ends lost 0 bases at V and 8 bases at J; junction bases unmatched: 16. CDR3 sequence reads: CASSLAPGTAVVGEPQHF. The CDR3 coding sequence is TGTGCCAGCAGCTTAGCCCCCGGGACAGCCGTGGTGGGTGAGCCCCAGCATTTT.

V gene TRBV6-5 combines with J gene TRBJ1-2; D is unclear. V was shortened by 7 bases and J by 5 bases, with 14 bases between the two germline ends. The germline V gene has CDR1 MNHEY and CDR2 SVGAGI. This CDR3 is built from 13 residues. The CDR3: CASTDKTVYGYTF. CDR3 coding DNA: TGTGCCAGCACCGACAAGACGGTGTATGGCTACACCTTC.

This chain connects TRBV4-1 to TRBJ2-3; a possible D gene is TRBD1 (6 bases). The V and J ends lost 1 base and 0 bases respectively, with 8 bases between them. This CDR3 spans 15 amino acids. The germline V gene encodes CDR1 MGHRA and CDR2 YSYEKL. CDR3 coding DNA: TGCGCCAGCAGCCAAGGACAGGCCAGCACAGATACGCAGTATTTT. Its protein is CASSQGQASTDTQYF.

The CDR3 reads CASSYQNRGTGYGYTF. The CDR3 DNA sequence: TGTGCCAGCAGCTATCAGAACAGGGGAACAGGCTATGGCTACACCTTC. The chain is built from TRBV7-2 and TRBJ1-2; 7 nucleotides line up with TRBD1. Germline CDR1 reads SGHTA; CDR2 reads FQGNSA. Trimming cost V 4 bases and J 4 bases; bases outside gene matches: 12. The CDR3 runs to 16 residues. The full variable domain, rest sourced from reference TRBV7-2 and TRBJ1-2, is GAGVSQSPSNKVTEKGKDVELRCDPISGHTALYWYRQSLGQGLEFLIYFQGNSAPDKSGLPSDRFSAERTGGSVSTLTIQRTQQEDSAVYLCASSYQNRGTGYGYTFGSGTRLTVV.

The chain has TRBV7-9 and TRBJ2-3, with TRBD2 matching 7 bases. CDR1 is SEHNR and CDR2 is FQNEAQ in the germline V gene (reference sequence). The J segment lost 2 bases and the V segment lost 2 bases, leaving 7 bases of the junction unmatched. The length of the CDR3 is 16 residues. The CDR3 bases are TGTGCCAGCAGCTTATCCTCTAGCGGACTCACAGATACGCAGTATTTT. Its protein is CASSLSSSGLTDTQYF. Complete variable domain (other parts from reference TRBV7-9 and TRBJ2-3): DTGVSQNPRHKITKRGQNVTFRCDPISEHNRLYWYRQTLGQGPEFLTYFQNEAQLEKSRLLSDRFSAERPKGSFSTLEIQRTEQGDSAMYLCASSLSSSGLTDTQYFGPGTRLTVL.

The chain is built from TRBV15 and TRBJ2-5; D perhaps matches TRBD2 (5 bases). Trimming cost V 6 bases and J 2 bases, with 16 bases left between them. In germline, CDR1 is LNHNV, CDR2 YYDKDF (reference sequence). The length of the CDR3 is 15 residues. The DNA for the CDR3 is TGTGCCACCAGACCCTCAGGTCGGGGACAAGAGACCCAGTACTTC. Protein sequence: CATRPSGRGQETQYF.

This clone was seen a handful of times. This sequence joins TRBV2 and TRBJ1-6, with 7 nucleotides matching TRBD1. Germline-derived CDR1 and CDR2 are SNHLY and FYNNEI. After removal of 7 bases from V and 13 bases from J, the junction contained 13 bases not matched to a gene. The CDR3 runs to 14 residues. The CDR3 nucleotides read TGTGCCAGCAAGACCGGACAGGCGCTCGAGCCCCTCCACTTT. Its protein product is CASKTGQALEPLHF.

The chain joins TRBV3-1 (or the pseudogene TRBV3-2) to TRBJ2-5; TRBD2 matches at 7 bases. J was trimmed by 7 bases and V by 4 bases; bases with no gene match: 6. Per germline, CDR1 LGHDT and CDR2 YNNKEL (reference sequence). The CDR3 runs 13 residues. CDR3 in amino acids: CASSLLAGLTQYF. In DNA form, the CDR3 reads TGTGCCAGCAGCCTTTTAGCGGGCTTGACCCAGTACTTC.

CDR3 in DNA: TGTGCCAGCAGCTTATGGCTAGCGGGAGGGTACTCCTACGAGCAGTACTTC. This encodes CASSLWLAGGYSYEQYF. The chain combines TRBV5-6 with TRBJ2-7, with 12 positions matching TRBD2. The CDR3 spans 17 residues. Trimming removed 2 bases from V and 0 bases from J; junction bases left unmatched: 6. The germline CDR1 and CDR2 sequences are SGHDT and YYEEEE.

V is TRBV10-2 and J is TRBJ2-3, with 9 bases aligning to TRBD1. The CDR3 has 15 residues. With 7 bases clipped from V and 3 bases from J, the junction kept 8 bases outside the gene matches. In germline, CDR1 is WSHSY, CDR2 SAAADI. The CDR3 spells CASTGLTGGTDTQYF. As DNA, the CDR3 is TGCGCCAGCACAGGGCTGACAGGGGGAACAGATACGCAGTATTTT.

This clone was counted once. The rearrangement links TRBV6-5 to TRBJ2-2; tentative D call: TRBD2 (5 bases). This CDR3 region has 14 residues. V lost 6 bases, J lost 3 bases, and 11 bases lay in between. Germline CDR1 reads MNHEY; CDR2 reads SVGAGI. The CDR3 sequence is CASRDPGDTGELFF. DNA for the CDR3: TGTGCCAGCAGAGACCCCGGGGACACCGGGGAGCTGTTTTTT.

J is TRBJ2-1 and V is TRBV20-1; D is uncertain. Germline V CDR1 and CDR2: DFQATT, SNEGSKA (reference sequence). The ends were cut back, 5 bases at V and 4 bases at J, with 6 bases in the middle. CDR3 length: 11 residues. The CDR3 is CSASSYNEQFF. The CDR3 DNA reads TGCAGTGCTTCTAGTTACAATGAGCAGTTCTTC.

This chain uses TRBV15 with TRBJ2-1; D may be TRBD2 (5 bases). The CDR3 spans 18 residues. Deletions cut 4 bases from V and 2 bases from J, with 21 bases between. Per germline, CDR1 LNHNV and CDR2 YYDKDF (reference sequence). The CDR3 DNA follows: TGTGCCACCAGCACCTTACTAGGGCCAGGAGGCACCTACAATGAGCAGTTCTTC. As protein: CATSTLLGPGGTYNEQFF.

This chain uses TRBV3-1 (or the pseudogene TRBV3-2) with TRBJ1-1; possibly TRBD1 for D (6 bases). V lost 11 bases, J lost 13 bases, and 23 bases lay in between. Germline CDR1 is LGHDT and CDR2 is YNNKEL (reference sequence). The length of the CDR3 is 12 residues. CDR3 DNA: TGTGCCGCGGGGGCAGGGCTTGGAGAACTTTTCTTT. This encodes CAAGAGLGELFF.

This chain uses TRBV11-2 with TRBJ2-1; the D gene is possibly TRBD1 (6 bases). The CDR3 contains 15 residues. The V end lost 5 bases, the J end lost 6 bases, and 17 bases lay between the germline ends. Looked up from germline, CDR1 is SGHAT and CDR2 is FQNNGV. The CDR3 sequence: CASSVGAGVFNEQFF. The DNA of the CDR3 is TGTGCCAGCAGCGTCGGGGCAGGGGTTTTCAATGAGCAGTTCTTC.

This chain connects TRBV19 to TRBJ2-6; perhaps TRBD1 as D (5 bases). V lost 3 bases, J lost 0 bases, and 12 bases lay in between. The germline V gene encodes CDR1 LNHDA and CDR2 SQIVND (reference sequence). The CDR3 contains 17 residues. This CDR3 is CASSIASGPSGANVLTF. For the CDR3, the DNA is TGTGCCAGTAGTATCGCCTCAGGGCCCTCTGGGGCCAACGTCCTGACTTTC.

This chain connects TRBV7-2 to TRBJ2-1, with D hard to call. This CDR3 contains 14 residues. CDR1 and CDR2 from the germline V gene are SGHTA and FQGNSA. The ends were cut back, 1 base at V and 13 bases at J, with 17 bases in the middle. The CDR3 DNA reads as TGTGCCAGCAGCTTAGGCCCTGAGGTTCGTGAACAGTTCTTC. This gives the protein CASSLGPEVREQFF. The entire variable domain, with the rest obtained from reference TRBV7-2 and TRBJ2-1, is as follows: GAGVSQSPSNKVTEKGKDVELRCDPISGHTALYWYRQSLGQGLEFLIYFQGNSAPDKSGLPSDRFSAERTGGSVSTLTIQRTQQEDSAVYLCASSLGPEVREQFFGPGTRLTVL.

The chain is built from TRBV27 and TRBJ1-5; TRBD1 matches at 8 bases. Trimming cost V 2 bases and J 7 bases; bases outside gene matches: 10. This CDR3 has 16 residues. CDR1 is MNHEY and CDR2 is SMNVEV in the germline V gene (reference sequence). The CDR3 loop is CASSLGQGEVDQPQHF. CDR3 bases: TGTGCCAGCAGTTTAGGACAGGGAGAGGTAGACCAGCCCCAGCATTTT.

This chain joins TRBV30 and TRBJ2-1; 8 nucleotides line up with TRBD2. The CDR3 extends over 14 amino acids. Germline lookup yields CDR1 GTSNPN and CDR2 SVGIG (reference sequence). V dropped 0 bases and J dropped 9; count of bases not matched to a gene: 7. Here the CDR3 DNA reads TGTGCCTGGAGTGTATCGCGGGGGGACTCTGAGCAGTTCTTC. This sequence encodes CAWSVSRGDSEQFF.

This clone was detected once. The J gene is TRBJ2-7, the V gene TRBV5-8, with unresolved D. Trimming removed 0 bases from V and 0 bases from J, with 10 bases in between. Germline V gene lookup returns CDR1 SGHTS and CDR2 YDEGEE. The CDR3 totals 15 residues. The DNA of the CDR3 is TGTGCCAGCAGCTTGGGGCCGAATCCCTCCTACGAGCAGTACTTC. The encoded protein is CASSLGPNPSYEQYF.

With regard to this clone: The identical CDR3 is also encoded by other nucleotide sequences in the sample. This sequence joins TRBV2 and TRBJ1-1; TRBD1 aligns across 8 bases. V dropped 6 bases and J dropped 0; count of bases not matched to a gene: 3. There are 14 residues in the CDR3. The germline V gene encodes CDR1 SNHLY and CDR2 FYNNEI. The CDR3 reads CASRYRGMNTEAFF. In nucleotides, the CDR3 is TGTGCCAGCAGGTACAGGGGGATGAACACTGAAGCTTTCTTT.

V and J are TRBV4-1 and TRBJ2-3, with a weak D call TRBD2 (6 bases). CDR1 and CDR2 (germline): MGHRA, YSYEKL. V was trimmed by 4 bases and J by 5 bases, leaving 22 bases between them. The CDR3 covers 17 residues. CDR3 in amino acids: CASSLTPLGGGLDTQYF. For the CDR3, the DNA is TGCGCCAGCAGCCTCACTCCCCTTGGCGGAGGGTTAGATACGCAGTATTTT.